Each of the 20 T cell receptor beta chains below was sequenced from the same sample in a study of blood T cells in healthy people across ages. Through a sample-barcoded 5' primer and a J-beta primer mix, a second PCR was run for 7 to 11 cycles. TCRdb itself ran the 5' RACE reads through MiXCR, one entry per CDR3 protein. This table has around 650,000 distinct CDR3 sequences, around 43% appearing once. Material for sequencing was blood. Receptors originate from a man older than 75 in good health.

As concerns this clonotype: This sequence may be a read error, since a much larger clone differs from it by one base. The chain has TRBV10-3 and TRBJ2-5; no clear D gene. With the DNA end fitting TRBJ2-7 better, the J assignment may be wrong. The CDR3 sequence is 12 residues long. CDR1 and CDR2 (germline): ENHRY, SYGVKD. As DNA, the CDR3 is TGTGCCATCAGGGAAGGCACCTACGAGCAGTACTTC. It specifies CAIREGTYEQYF.

The V call is TRBV12-3 or TRBV12-4, the J call TRBJ2-1; tentative D call: TRBD2 (7 bases). Trimming shortened V by 1 base and J by 7 bases, and 14 bases separated the two germline ends. This CDR3 region has 15 residues. The CDR3 DNA follows: TGTGCCAGCAGTTTAGGGGTTGCGGGGGCGAATGAGCAGTTCTTC. This gives the protein CASSLGVAGANEQFF.

This chain uses TRBV20-1 with TRBJ2-1; tentatively, D is TRBD2 (6 bases). The germline CDR1 and CDR2 sequences are DFQATT and SNEGSKA (reference sequence). Trimming removed 7 bases at V and 7 bases at J, with 17 bases between. The CDR3 sequence is 13 residues long. This CDR3 reads CSVGSGPGNEQFF. CDR3 nucleotide sequence: TGCAGTGTCGGTAGCGGACCTGGAAATGAGCAGTTCTTC.

About this clonotype itself: This may arise from a read error, as a much more abundant clone is one base away. The chain employs TRBV4-3 and TRBJ2-1; D may match TRBD1 or TRBD2 (5 bases each). V lost 4 bases and J lost 9, with 22 bases in between. This CDR3 contains 16 residues. CDR1 is LGHNA and CDR2 is YSLEER in the germline V gene. CDR3 amino acids: CASSPTRTQTGAEQFF. The CDR3 DNA reads as TGCGCCAGCAGCCCGACGCGAACCCAAACCGGGGCTGAGCAGTTCTTC.

The gene calls are TRBV12-3 or TRBV12-4 and TRBJ1-4; perhaps TRBD1 as D (5 bases). The CDR3 runs 16 residues. The germline V and J ends were trimmed by 5 bases and 2 bases, with 15 bases remaining between them. As DNA, the CDR3 is TGTGCCAGCAGTCCCCGCAAGAGGGGCACTAATGAAAAACTGTTTTTT. Residues: CASSPRKRGTNEKLFF.

This chain joins TRBV6-6 and TRBJ2-1; 9 nucleotides match TRBD2. The CDR3 has 15 amino acids. Losses at the gene ends were 2 bases for V and 7 bases for J; bases not matched to a gene: 6. Germline values: CDR1 MNHNY, CDR2 SVGAGI (reference sequence). The CDR3 nucleotides read TGTGCCAGCAGTTACGAGCGGGGGGCCCTTAATGAGCAGTTCTTC. Its translation is CASSYERGALNEQFF.

This clonotype has just a few counts. V and J are TRBV6-1 and TRBJ1-2; 7 positions agree with TRBD1. The CDR3 sequence is 13 residues long. Germline CDR1 is MNHNS and CDR2 is SASEGT. V was clipped by 6 bases and J by 4 bases; unmatched bases: 5. The DNA of the CDR3 is TGTGCCAGCAGGAAGGACAGGATCTATGGCTACACCTTC. Its protein is CASRKDRIYGYTF.

The rearrangement joins TRBV7-2 to TRBJ2-5; 7 nucleotides align to TRBD1. The V and J ends lost 9 bases and 11 bases, in that order; junction bases with no gene match: 24. The CDR3 has 16 amino acids. Germline V gene sequence: CDR1 SGHTA, CDR2 FQGNSA. The CDR3 region is CASSATGTANYNEQYF. For the CDR3, the DNA is TGTGCCAGTAGCGCTACCGGGACAGCCAATTACAATGAGCAGTACTTC.

V usage is TRBV6-2 or TRBV6-3 and J usage is TRBJ1-1; D is unresolved. V lost 0 bases, J lost 0 bases, and 17 bases lay in between. Germline-derived CDR1 and CDR2 are MNHEY and SVGEGT. The CDR3 totals 18 residues. The CDR3, as DNA: TGTGCCAGCAGTTACTCGGCCGGGCGAACCATGATGAACACTGAAGCTTTCTTT. Its protein is CASSYSAGRTMMNTEAFF.

Only a few counts were recorded for this clonotype. This chain uses TRBV6-2 or TRBV6-3 with TRBJ2-5, with 9 bases that match TRBD1. The germline V gene has CDR1 MNHEY and CDR2 SVGEGT. With 5 bases clipped from V and 4 bases from J, the junction kept 5 bases outside the gene matches. The CDR3 consists of 14 residues. Here the CDR3 DNA reads TGTGCCAGCAGTAAGGACAGGGGAGTAGAGACCCAGTACTTC. Its protein product is CASSKDRGVETQYF.

The chain is built from TRBV7-9 and TRBJ2-1; weak D call: TRBD1 (5 bases). The V and J ends lost 5 bases and 6 bases respectively, with 20 bases between them. The CDR3 has 16 residues. The V gene's germline CDR1 is SEHNR and CDR2 FQNEAQ (reference sequence). CDR3 nucleotides: TGTGCCAGCAGCCCCAAGAAGGGGCAGGAGAGCAATGAGCAGTTCTTC. It translates to CASSPKKGQESNEQFF. Full variable domain (rest looked up from reference TRBV7-9 and TRBJ2-1): DTGVSQNPRHKITKRGQNVTFRCDPISEHNRLYWYRQTLGQGPEFLTYFQNEAQLEKSRLLSDRFSAERPKGSFSTLEIQRTEQGDSAMYLCASSPKKGQESNEQFFGPGTRLTVL.

V is TRBV20-1 and J is TRBJ2-7; 9 nucleotides agree with TRBD2. With V trimmed by 3 bases and J by 7 bases, 13 bases remained unmatched. Looked up from germline, CDR1 is DFQATT and CDR2 is SNEGSKA (reference sequence). This CDR3 contains 15 residues. CDR3 region: CSARGAGGGKVEQYF. The CDR3 DNA is TGCAGTGCTAGGGGGGCGGGAGGGGGTAAGGTTGAGCAGTACTTC.

This clonotype appeared many times. V and J are TRBV7-9 and TRBJ1-6; D remains ambiguous. Per germline, CDR1 SEHNR and CDR2 FQNEAQ (reference sequence). V gave up 7 bases and J gave up 0 bases, with 4 bases separating them. This CDR3 has 13 residues. The CDR3 loop is CASTRSYNSPLHF. CDR3 sequence (DNA): TGTGCCAGCACTCGCTCCTATAATTCACCCCTCCACTTT.

The chain carries TRBV5-1 and TRBJ2-2; D may match TRBD1 or TRBD2 (5 bases each). There are 15 residues in the CDR3. Germline CDR1 and CDR2: SGHRS and YFSETQ. V dropped 1 base and J dropped 1 base, with 8 bases sitting between them. CDR3 nucleotide sequence: TGCGCCAGCAGCTTGTCGGGGCAGAACACCGGGGAGCTGTTTTTT. Translating it yields CASSLSGQNTGELFF. Complete variable domain (other parts from reference TRBV5-1 and TRBJ2-2): KAGVTQTPRYLIKTRGQQVTLSCSPISGHRSVSWYQQTPGQGLQFLFEYFSETQRNKGNFPGRFSGRQFSNSRSEMNVSTLELGDSALYLCASSLSGQNTGELFFGEGSRLTVL.

This sequence joins TRBV12-3 or TRBV12-4 and TRBJ2-1, with 11 positions matching TRBD2. V dropped 6 bases and J dropped 6; count of bases not matched to a gene: 7. The CDR3 length is 15 residues. CDR3 protein: CASRSGLAGFNEQFF. The CDR3 region has the DNA TGTGCCAGCAGATCCGGACTAGCGGGTTTCAATGAGCAGTTCTTC.

This chain connects TRBV6-2 or TRBV6-3 to TRBJ2-1; 12 bases are shared with TRBD2. J was trimmed by 7 bases and V by 5 bases; bases with no gene match: 12. Germline V lookup: CDR1 MNHEY, CDR2 SVGEGT. The CDR3 sequence is 17 residues long. The CDR3 coding sequence is TGTGCCAGCAGTGCTAGCGGGAGGGCCTTATTGGCAAATGAGCAGTTCTTC. It codes for CASSASGRALLANEQFF.

This sequence joins TRBV20-1 and TRBJ2-3, with D possibly TRBD2 on 6 matching bases. Per the germline V gene, CDR1 is DFQATT and CDR2 is SNEGSKA (reference sequence). The CDR3 is made up of 14 amino acids. V was clipped by 3 bases and J by 6 bases, with 16 bases between them. The CDR3 region is CSASWTTKGDTQYF. The CDR3 nucleotides read TGCAGTGCTAGTTGGACTACCAAAGGGGATACGCAGTATTTT.

The chain is built from TRBV11-2 and TRBJ2-7; D remains ambiguous. Deletions cut 1 base from V and 7 bases from J, with 17 bases between. Germline CDR1 SGHAT, CDR2 FQNNGV. The CDR3 loop spans 15 amino acids. The CDR3 protein is CASSLGTVSYNEQYF. CDR3 sequence (DNA): TGTGCCAGCAGCTTAGGGACGGTTTCCTACAATGAGCAGTACTTC.

The chain is built from TRBV7-9 and TRBJ2-7; D gene uncertain. CDR3 length: 14 amino acids. The germline V gene has CDR1 SEHNR and CDR2 FQNEAQ (reference sequence). Between the trimmed V and J ends, which lost 1 base and 6 bases, there was a span of 13 bases. The CDR3 protein is CASSLDLDRGEQYF. The CDR3 DNA sequence: TGTGCCAGCAGCTTAGACCTGGACCGCGGCGAGCAGTACTTC.

This clonotype came up many times. V and J are TRBV20-1 and TRBJ1-5; TRBD1 might be the D (5 bases). The CDR3 runs 16 residues. CDR1 is DFQATT, CDR2 SNEGSKA, per germline (reference sequence). V lost 5 bases and J lost 2, with 19 bases in between. CDR3 region: CSASAGAGQRNQPQHF. CDR3 DNA: TGCAGTGCTTCTGCCGGTGCAGGGCAACGCAATCAGCCCCAGCATTTT.